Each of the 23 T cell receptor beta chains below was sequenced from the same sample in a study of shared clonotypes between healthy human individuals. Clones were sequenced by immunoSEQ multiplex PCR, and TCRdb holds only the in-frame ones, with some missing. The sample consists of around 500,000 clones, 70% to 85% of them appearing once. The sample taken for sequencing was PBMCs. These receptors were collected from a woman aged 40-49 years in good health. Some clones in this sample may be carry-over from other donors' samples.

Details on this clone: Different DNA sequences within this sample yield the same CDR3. DNA for the CDR3: TGTGCCAGCAGCTTAGCGGGCTACAATGAGCAGTTCTTC. This codes for CASSLAGYNEQFF. The chain links TRBV11-3 to TRBJ2-1; D not resolved. Trimming stripped 1 base from V and 3 bases from J, with 4 bases between. The CDR3 loop spans 13 amino acids. Germline V CDR1 and CDR2: SGHNT, YENEEA. The whole variable domain, remainder taken from reference TRBV11-3 and TRBJ2-1, is EAGVVQSPRYKIIEKKQPVAFWCNPISGHNTLYWYLQNLGQGPELLIRYENEEAVDDSQLPKDRFSAERLKGVDSTLKIQPAELGDSAVYLCASSLAGYNEQFFGPGTRLTVL.

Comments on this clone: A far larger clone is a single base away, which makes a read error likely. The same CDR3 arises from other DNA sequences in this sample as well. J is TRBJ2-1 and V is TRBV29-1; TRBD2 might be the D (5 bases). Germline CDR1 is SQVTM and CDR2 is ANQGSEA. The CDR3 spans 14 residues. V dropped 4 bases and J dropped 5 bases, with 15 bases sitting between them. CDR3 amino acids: CSVAKDFINNEQFF. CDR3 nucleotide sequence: TGCAGCGTTGCGAAGGACTTCATTAACAATGAGCAGTTCTTC.

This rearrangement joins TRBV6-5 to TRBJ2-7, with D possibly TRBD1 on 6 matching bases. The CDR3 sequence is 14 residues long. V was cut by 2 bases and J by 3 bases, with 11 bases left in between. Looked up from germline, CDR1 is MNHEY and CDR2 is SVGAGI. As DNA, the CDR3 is TGTGCCAGCAGTTACCGGGACAAATTCTACGAGCAGTACTTC. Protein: CASSYRDKFYEQYF.

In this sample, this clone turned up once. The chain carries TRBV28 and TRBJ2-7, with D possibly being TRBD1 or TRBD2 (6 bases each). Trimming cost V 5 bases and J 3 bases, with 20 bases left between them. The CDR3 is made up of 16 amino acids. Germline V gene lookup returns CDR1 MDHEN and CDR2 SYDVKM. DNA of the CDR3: TGTGCCAGCAGTCGACGTCCCGGGGGCAGACTCTACGAGCAGTACTTC. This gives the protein CASSRRPGGRLYEQYF.

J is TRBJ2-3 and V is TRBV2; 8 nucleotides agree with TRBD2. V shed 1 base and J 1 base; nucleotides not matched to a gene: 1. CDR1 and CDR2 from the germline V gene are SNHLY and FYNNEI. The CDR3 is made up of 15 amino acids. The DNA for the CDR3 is TGTGCCAGCAGTGAAGAGACTAGCGGCACAGATACGCAGTATTTT. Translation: CASSEETSGTDTQYF.

CDR3 sequence (DNA): TGTGCCTGGAGCGCCCCCCTAGCCCAGTACTTC. Translating it yields CAWSAPLAQYF. The J gene is TRBJ2-5, the V gene TRBV30; D gene ambiguous. With 3 bases removed from V and 9 bases from J, the gap between germline ends came to 11 bases. The CDR3 has 11 residues. Germline-derived CDR1 and CDR2 are GTSNPN and SVGIG (reference sequence).

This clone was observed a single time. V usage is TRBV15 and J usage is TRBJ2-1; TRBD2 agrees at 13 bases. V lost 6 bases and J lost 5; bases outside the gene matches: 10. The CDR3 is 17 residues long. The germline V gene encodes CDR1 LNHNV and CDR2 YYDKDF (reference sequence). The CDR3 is CATRPQLAGGPDNEQFF. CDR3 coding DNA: TGTGCCACCAGACCCCAACTAGCGGGAGGGCCGGACAATGAGCAGTTCTTC. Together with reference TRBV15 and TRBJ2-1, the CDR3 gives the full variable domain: DAMVIQNPRYQVTQFGKPVTLSCSQTLNHNVMYWYQQKSSQAPKLLFHYYDKDFNNEADTPDNFQSRRPNTSFCFLDIRSPGLGDTAMYLCATRPQLAGGPDNEQFFGPGTRLTVL.

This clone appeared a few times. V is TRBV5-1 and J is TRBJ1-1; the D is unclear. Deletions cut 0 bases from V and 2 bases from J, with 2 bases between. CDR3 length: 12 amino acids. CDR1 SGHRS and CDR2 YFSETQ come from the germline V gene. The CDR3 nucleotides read TGCGCCAGCAGCTTGGCAAACACTGAAGCTTTCTTT. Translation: CASSLANTEAFF.

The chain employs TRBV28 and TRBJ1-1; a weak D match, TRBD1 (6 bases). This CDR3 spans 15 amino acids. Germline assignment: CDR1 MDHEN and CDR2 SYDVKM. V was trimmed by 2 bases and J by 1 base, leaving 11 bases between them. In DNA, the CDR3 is TGTGCCAGCAGTTTACTCGTACAGGGGAACACTGAAGCTTTCTTT. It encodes CASSLLVQGNTEAFF.

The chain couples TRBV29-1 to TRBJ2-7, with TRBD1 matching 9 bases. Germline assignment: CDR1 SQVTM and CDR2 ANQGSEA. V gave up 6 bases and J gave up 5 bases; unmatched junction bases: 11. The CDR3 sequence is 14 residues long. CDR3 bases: TGCAGCGTCTACTCCGGGACAGGGTACCACGAGCAGTACTTC. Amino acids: CSVYSGTGYHEQYF.

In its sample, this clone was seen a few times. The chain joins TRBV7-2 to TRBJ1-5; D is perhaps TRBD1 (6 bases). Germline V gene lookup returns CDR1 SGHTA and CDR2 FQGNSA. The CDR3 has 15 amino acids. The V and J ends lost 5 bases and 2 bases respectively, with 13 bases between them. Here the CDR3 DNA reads TGTGCCAGCAGCGGACAGAGTGGTGGCAATCAGCCCCAGCATTTT. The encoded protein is CASSGQSGGNQPQHF. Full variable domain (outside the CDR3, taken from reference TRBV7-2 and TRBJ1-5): GAGVSQSPSNKVTEKGKDVELRCDPISGHTALYWYRQSLGQGLEFLIYFQGNSAPDKSGLPSDRFSAERTGGSVSTLTIQRTQQEDSAVYLCASSGQSGGNQPQHFGDGTRLSIL.

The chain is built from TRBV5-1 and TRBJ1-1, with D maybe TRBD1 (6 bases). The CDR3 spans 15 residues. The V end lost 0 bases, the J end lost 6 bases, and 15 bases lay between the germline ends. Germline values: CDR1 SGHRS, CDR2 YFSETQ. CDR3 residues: CASSLAGGTFSEAFF. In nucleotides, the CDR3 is TGCGCCAGCAGCTTGGCCGGGGGGACATTCTCTGAAGCTTTCTTT.

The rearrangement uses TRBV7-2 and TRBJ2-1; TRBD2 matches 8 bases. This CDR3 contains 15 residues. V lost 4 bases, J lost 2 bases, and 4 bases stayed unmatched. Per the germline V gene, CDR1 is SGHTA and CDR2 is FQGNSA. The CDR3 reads CASSSQAGAYNEQFF. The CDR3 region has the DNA TGTGCCAGCAGCTCCCAAGCGGGAGCCTACAATGAGCAGTTCTTC.

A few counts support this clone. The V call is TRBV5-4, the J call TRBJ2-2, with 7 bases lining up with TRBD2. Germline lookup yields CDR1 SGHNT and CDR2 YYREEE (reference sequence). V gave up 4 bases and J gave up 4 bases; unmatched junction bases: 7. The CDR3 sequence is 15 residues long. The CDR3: CASSREVAATGELFF. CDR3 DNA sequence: TGTGCCAGCAGCCGGGAGGTAGCGGCCACCGGGGAGCTGTTTTTT.

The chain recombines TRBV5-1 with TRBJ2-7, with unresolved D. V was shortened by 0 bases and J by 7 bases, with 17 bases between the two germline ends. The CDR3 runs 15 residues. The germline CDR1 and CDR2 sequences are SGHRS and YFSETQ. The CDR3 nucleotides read TGCGCCAGCAGCTTGGAGGAGACCCGGTTTAGAGAGCAGTACTTC. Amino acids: CASSLEETRFREQYF.

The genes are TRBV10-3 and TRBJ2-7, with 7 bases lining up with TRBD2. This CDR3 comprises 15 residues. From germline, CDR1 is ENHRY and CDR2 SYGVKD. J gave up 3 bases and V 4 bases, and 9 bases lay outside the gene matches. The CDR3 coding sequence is TGTGCCATCAGTGGCCCACGGGGGGAAGGCTACGAGCAGTACTTC. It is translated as CAISGPRGEGYEQYF.

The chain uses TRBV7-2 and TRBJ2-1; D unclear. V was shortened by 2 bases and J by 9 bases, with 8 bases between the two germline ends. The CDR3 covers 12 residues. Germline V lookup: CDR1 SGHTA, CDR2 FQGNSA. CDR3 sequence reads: CASSLTPGEQFF. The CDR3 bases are TGTGCCAGCAGCTTAACCCCTGGTGAGCAGTTCTTC.

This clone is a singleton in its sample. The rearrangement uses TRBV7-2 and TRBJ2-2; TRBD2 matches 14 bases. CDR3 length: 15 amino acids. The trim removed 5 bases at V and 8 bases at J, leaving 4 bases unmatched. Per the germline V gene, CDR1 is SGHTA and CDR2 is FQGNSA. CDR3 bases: TGTGCCAGCAGCCGGGGACTAGCGGGAGCGGGGGAGCTGTTTTTT. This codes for CASSRGLAGAGELFF.

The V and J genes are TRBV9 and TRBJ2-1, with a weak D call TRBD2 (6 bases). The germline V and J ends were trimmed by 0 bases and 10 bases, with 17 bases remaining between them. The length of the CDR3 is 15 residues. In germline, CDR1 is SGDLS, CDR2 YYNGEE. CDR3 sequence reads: CASSVGGTSGREQFF. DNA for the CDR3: TGTGCCAGCAGCGTAGGGGGGACCTCGGGGAGGGAGCAGTTCTTC.

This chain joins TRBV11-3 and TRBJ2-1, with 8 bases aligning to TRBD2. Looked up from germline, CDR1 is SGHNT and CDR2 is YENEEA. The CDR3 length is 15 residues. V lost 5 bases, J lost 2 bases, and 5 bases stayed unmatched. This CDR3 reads CASSPVAGTYNEQFF. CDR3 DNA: TGTGCCAGCAGCCCGGTAGCGGGGACCTACAATGAGCAGTTCTTC.

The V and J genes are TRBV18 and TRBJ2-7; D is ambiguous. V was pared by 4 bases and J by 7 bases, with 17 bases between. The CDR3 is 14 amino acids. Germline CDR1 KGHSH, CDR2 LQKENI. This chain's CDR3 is CASSLRARVGEQYF. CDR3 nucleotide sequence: TGTGCCAGCTCACTACGCGCTAGGGTGGGGGAGCAGTACTTC.

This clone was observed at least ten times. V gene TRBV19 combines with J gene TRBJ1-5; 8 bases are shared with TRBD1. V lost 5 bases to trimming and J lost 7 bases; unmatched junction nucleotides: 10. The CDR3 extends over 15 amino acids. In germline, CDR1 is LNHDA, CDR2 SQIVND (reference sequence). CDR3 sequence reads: CASSSLTGEYQPQHF. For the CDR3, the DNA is TGTGCCAGTAGTTCCTTGACAGGGGAGTACCAGCCCCAGCATTTT.

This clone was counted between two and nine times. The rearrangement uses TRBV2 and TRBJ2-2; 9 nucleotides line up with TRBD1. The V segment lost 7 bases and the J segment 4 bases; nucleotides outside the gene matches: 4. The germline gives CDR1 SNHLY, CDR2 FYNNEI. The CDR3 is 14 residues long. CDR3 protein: CASIGQGSTGELFF. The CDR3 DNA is TGTGCCAGCATAGGACAGGGGTCCACCGGGGAGCTGTTTTTT. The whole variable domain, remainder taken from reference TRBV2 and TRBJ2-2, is EPEVTQTPSHQVTQMGQEVILRCVPISNHLYFYWYRQILGQKVEFLVSFYNNEISEKSEIFDDQFSVERPDGSNFTLKIRSTKLEDSAMYFCASIGQGSTGELFFGEGSRLTVL.